What follows are 30 T cell receptor beta chains derived from one specimen sequenced in a study of CD8+CD57+ T cells in acquired aplastic anemia (dated by TCRdb to the late 2010s). The run used an Illumina HiSeq 2000. Profiling of TCR beta VDJ combinations and CDR3 sequences used genomic DNA as the template. The public reads were quality trimmed at Q25 with fastp and then assembled into clones with MiXCR by TCRdb, keeping productive beta chains. Each entry merges the rows of one CDR3 protein and shows their most common DNA and genes. A total of about 71,000 distinct CDR3 sequences appear in this sample, around half of them only once. The ten largest account for approximately 8.6% of the sample. Source material: sorted CD4+, CD8+, or CD8+CD57+ T cells (not recorded which) from PBMCs. The source of these receptors is a human donor in good health, serving as a control.

This clonotype was picked up many times. The gene calls are TRBV9 and TRBJ1-2, with D possibly TRBD1 on 5 matching bases. Germline lookup yields CDR1 SGDLS and CDR2 YYNGEE. The germline V and J ends were trimmed by 0 bases and 5 bases, with 11 bases remaining between them. This CDR3 region has 14 residues. In nucleotides, the CDR3 is TGTGCCAGCAGCGTAGTGGACACAGAATATGGCTACACCTTC. Its translation is CASSVVDTEYGYTF.

This clonotype showed up many times. The chain uses TRBV27 and TRBJ1-1; D might be TRBD1 (6 bases). Germline CDR1 MNHEY, CDR2 SMNVEV (reference sequence). Trimming took 8 bases from V and 5 from J, leaving 12 bases between them. The CDR3 loop spans 12 amino acids. The CDR3 nucleotides are TGTGCCAGCGGTCTTAGGGGGACTGAAGCTTTCTTT. It specifies CASGLRGTEAFF.

J is TRBJ2-5 and V is TRBV10-2; D is unresolved. The germline V and J ends were trimmed by 6 bases and 4 bases, with 6 bases remaining between them. Germline lookup yields CDR1 WSHSY and CDR2 SAAADI. The length of the CDR3 is 11 residues. CDR3 bases: TGCGCCAGCAGAATGGGAGAGACCCAGTACTTC. Its translation: CASRMGETQYF.

The chain couples TRBV19 to TRBJ2-5; D is unclear. Trimming stripped 7 bases from V and 5 bases from J, with 14 bases between. CDR3 length: 13 residues. Germline V gene sequence: CDR1 LNHDA, CDR2 SQIVND (reference sequence). DNA of the CDR3: TGTGCCAGTACGTCCGACGGGCGGGAGACCCAGTACTTC. This gives the protein CASTSDGRETQYF.

This clonotype occurred once. This chain links TRBV20-1 with TRBJ2-7; TRBD1 matches at 7 bases. The CDR3 extends over 14 amino acids. V shed 1 base, J shed 3 bases, and the junction held 6 bases outside the gene matches. CDR1 and CDR2 from the germline V gene are DFQATT and SNEGSKA (reference sequence). CDR3 nucleotide sequence: TGCAGTGCTAGAGGGGACAGCAGATACTACGAGCAGTACTTC. The encoded protein is CSARGDSRYYEQYF.

In this sample, this clonotype turned up many times. The chain carries TRBV20-1 and TRBJ1-1; D is possibly TRBD1 (6 bases). Trimming stripped 8 bases from V and 5 bases from J, with 12 bases between. The CDR3 contains 11 residues. Germline lookup yields CDR1 DFQATT and CDR2 SNEGSKA (reference sequence). The CDR3 DNA is TGCAGTAACAGGGATGTGACTGAAGCTTTCTTT. The encoded protein is CSNRDVTEAFF.

The rearrangement uses TRBV20-1 and TRBJ1-2; TRBD1 matches 8 bases. Trimming at V came to 2 bases and at J to 2 bases, leaving 7 bases not matched to a gene. The CDR3 is 15 residues long. The germline CDR1 and CDR2 sequences are DFQATT and SNEGSKA (reference sequence). DNA of the CDR3: TGCAGTGCTAGACTAGCAGGGGGCGAGAACTATGGCTACACCTTC. It codes for CSARLAGGENYGYTF.

This chain joins TRBV24-1 and TRBJ2-3, with D perhaps matching TRBD1 (6 bases). Germline V gene data show CDR1 as KGHDR and CDR2 as SFDVKD. CDR3 length: 16 residues. V lost 4 bases, J lost 9 bases, and 22 bases lay in between. The CDR3 loop reads CATSDPEGVPRPTQYF. The CDR3 coding sequence is TGTGCCACCAGTGACCCTGAGGGGGTCCCGAGACCGACGCAGTATTTT.

This clonotype was counted at least ten times. The chain links TRBV9 to TRBJ2-1, with D hard to call. CDR3 size: 11 residues. Trimming removed 0 bases from V and 5 bases from J, with 0 bases in between. The germline CDR1 and CDR2 sequences are SGDLS and YYNGEE. CDR3 residues: CASSVDNEQFF. CDR3 in DNA: TGTGCCAGCAGCGTAGACAATGAGCAGTTCTTC.

The V gene is TRBV25-1, the J gene TRBJ1-6; the D is unclear. Germline CDR1 MGHDK, CDR2 SYGVNS. The CDR3 sequence is 17 residues long. Trimming stripped 6 bases from V and 1 base from J, with 16 bases between. Here the CDR3 reads CASSGSSGRSYNSPLHF. CDR3 DNA: TGTGCCAGCAGCGGGTCCAGTGGGAGATCCTATAATTCACCCCTCCACTTT. The complete variable domain, with remaining parts taken from reference TRBV25-1 and TRBJ1-6, reads EADIYQTPRYLVIGTGKKITLECSQTMGHDKMYWYQQDPGMELHLIHYSYGVNSTEKGDLSSESTVSRIRTEHFPLTLESARPSHTSQYLCASSGSSGRSYNSPLHFGNGTRLTVT.

In this sample, this clonotype turned up many times. The chain joins TRBV19 to TRBJ2-2; 9 bases fit TRBD2. CDR3 length: 14 amino acids. V was clipped by 7 bases and J by 6 bases; unmatched bases: 6. The germline gives CDR1 LNHDA, CDR2 SQIVND (reference sequence). CDR3 DNA: TGTGCCAGTACAGGAGTAGCGGGGGCCGGGGAGCTGTTTTTT. Translating it yields CASTGVAGAGELFF.

The V and J genes are TRBV2 and TRBJ2-7; 11 bases line up with TRBD1. Germline V lookup: CDR1 SNHLY, CDR2 FYNNEI. V shed 10 bases, J shed 2 bases, and the junction held 4 bases outside the gene matches. The CDR3 runs to 13 residues. For the CDR3, the DNA is TGTGCCATCATGGGACAGGGGGCCTACGAGCAGTACTTC. It codes for CAIMGQGAYEQYF.

The chain recombines TRBV15 with TRBJ1-6; D is unresolved. The germline V gene has CDR1 LNHNV and CDR2 YYDKDF (reference sequence). This CDR3 comprises 12 residues. Trimming cost V 0 bases and J 13 bases, with 7 bases left between them. The CDR3 loop is CATSRDLPPLHF. The CDR3 coding sequence is TGTGCCACCAGCAGAGATCTTCCCCCCCTCCACTTT.

This clonotype has only one observation. With a much larger clone just one base away, this may be a read error. The V and J genes are TRBV4-1 and TRBJ2-1, with TRBD1 as a possible D gene (6 bases). The CDR3 is 15 amino acids. The germline V gene has CDR1 MGHRA and CDR2 YSYEKL. CDR3 sequence (DNA): TGCGCCAGCAGCCAACAGGGGCCCCTTTACAATGTGCAGTTCTTC. As protein: CASSQQGPLYNVQFF.

The chain combines TRBV19 with TRBJ2-7; the D gene is possibly TRBD1 (6 bases). CDR3 length equals 14 residues. Germline values: CDR1 LNHDA, CDR2 SQIVND (reference sequence). The germline V and J ends were trimmed by 5 bases and 0 bases, with 11 bases remaining between them. The CDR3 DNA reads TGTGCCAGTAGTCCCCGGGACAACTCCTACGAGCAGTACTTC. As protein: CASSPRDNSYEQYF.

J is TRBJ2-7 and V is TRBV19; D possibly matches TRBD1 or TRBD2 (6 bases each). The CDR3 contains 13 residues. V lost 8 bases and J lost 5, with 16 bases in between. Germline-derived CDR1 and CDR2 are LNHDA and SQIVND (reference sequence). CDR3 residues: CASPRTGADEQYV. In nucleotides, the CDR3 is TGTGCCAGTCCCCGAACGGGGGCCGACGAGCAGTACGTC.

This clonotype was seen once. V usage is TRBV9 and J usage is TRBJ2-3; a possible D gene is TRBD1 (6 bases). Looked up from germline, CDR1 is SGDLS and CDR2 is YYNGEE. V lost 4 bases, J lost 8 bases, and 11 bases lay in between. The CDR3 has 12 amino acids. The DNA of the CDR3 is TGTGCCAGCAGCCCAGGGGACGGTACGCAGTATTTT. Translated, it gives CASSPGDGTQYF.

With respect to this clonotype: At one end, the junction sequence differs from germline, possibly due to a read error. The chain carries TRBV9 and TRBJ1-1, with D tentatively TRBD1 (6 bases). Germline lookup yields CDR1 SGDLS and CDR2 YYNGEE. The CDR3 sequence is 14 residues long. CDR3 sequence reads: CASGVGQQNTEAFF. The CDR3 region has the DNA TGTGCCAGCGGCGTAGGACAGCAGAACACTGAAGCTTTCTTC.

This clonotype is labeled as medium-sized. The chain combines TRBV25-1 with TRBJ2-3; tentatively, D is TRBD1 (6 bases). Per germline, CDR1 MGHDK and CDR2 SYGVNS. Trimming removed 2 bases from V and 6 bases from J, with 21 bases in between. The CDR3 contains 17 residues. CDR3 region: CASSERRGGREADTQYF. CDR3 in DNA: TGTGCCAGCAGTGAACGCCGAGGGGGTAGGGAAGCGGATACGCAGTATTTT.

The CDR3 loop is CASSMTGLNSPLHF. CDR3 nucleotides: TGTGCCAGCAGCATGACAGGACTCAATTCACCCCTCCACTTT. This rearrangement joins TRBV7-2 to TRBJ1-6; D is possibly TRBD1 (6 bases). Trimming left V 5 bases short and J 7 bases short, with 12 bases between. Germline V gene sequence: CDR1 SGHTA, CDR2 FQGNSA. The CDR3 has 14 residues. The full variable domain, its missing parts supplied by reference TRBV7-2 and TRBJ1-6, is GAGVSQSPSNKVTEKGKDVELRCDPISGHTALYWYRQSLGQGLEFLIYFQGNSAPDKSGLPSDRFSAERTGGSVSTLTIQRTQQEDSAVYLCASSMTGLNSPLHFGNGTRLTVT.

V gene TRBV15 combines with J gene TRBJ1-4, with D maybe TRBD1 (5 bases). CDR1 is LNHNV and CDR2 is YYDKDF in the germline V gene (reference sequence). This CDR3 comprises 12 residues. The V gene lost 3 bases and the J gene lost 6 bases, with 5 bases spanning the gap. The CDR3 bases are TGTGCCACCAGCAGCAGGGATGAAAAACTGTTTTTT. It translates to CATSSRDEKLFF.

This clonotype was seen repeatedly, ten times or more. The chain joins TRBV28 to TRBJ1-3, with D hard to call. The CDR3 spans 14 residues. Trimming cost V 3 bases and J 3 bases, with 9 bases left between them. Germline CDR1 MDHEN, CDR2 SYDVKM. The CDR3 DNA is TGTGCCAGCAGTTTCTCGGTAGATGGAAACACCATATATTTT. It is translated as CASSFSVDGNTIYF.

About this clonotype itself: One junction end does not reproduce the germline sequence, and a read error may be involved. This chain connects TRBV19 to TRBJ1-1, with TRBD1 matching 8 bases. The CDR3 sequence is 15 residues long. Germline V CDR1 and CDR2: LNHDA, SQIVND (reference sequence). The CDR3 loop reads CASSVPRGQNTGAFF. The CDR3 bases are TGTGCCAGTAGTGTACCCAGGGGGCAGAACACTGGAGCTTTCTTT.

The sample holds a few counts of this clonotype. V gene TRBV15 combines with J gene TRBJ1-1, with D possibly TRBD1 on 5 matching bases. The CDR3 is made up of 15 amino acids. CDR1 and CDR2 from the germline V gene are LNHNV and YYDKDF (reference sequence). V was clipped by 4 bases and J by 8 bases, with 20 bases between them. The DNA for the CDR3 is TGTGCCACCAGCAAGGGACGTGTATATCGGCAGGAAGCTTTCTTT. It specifies CATSKGRVYRQEAFF. The full variable domain, rest sourced from reference TRBV15 and TRBJ1-1, is DAMVIQNPRYQVTQFGKPVTLSCSQTLNHNVMYWYQQKSSQAPKLLFHYYDKDFNNEADTPDNFQSRRPNTSFCFLDIRSPGLGDTAMYLCATSKGRVYRQEAFFGQGTRLTVV.

The V gene is TRBV24-1, the J gene TRBJ2-1; D is undetermined. Trimming stripped 3 bases from V and 2 bases from J, with 7 bases between. Looked up from germline, CDR1 is KGHDR and CDR2 is SFDVKD. The CDR3 is 14 amino acids. The DNA for the CDR3 is TGTGCCACCAGTGATCCCAGGACCTACAATGAGCAGTTCTTC. Translation: CATSDPRTYNEQFF.

This clonotype was seen repeatedly, ten times or more. The V gene is TRBV5-5, the J gene TRBJ2-7; TRBD1 might be the D (5 bases). Germline V gives CDR1 SGHKS, CDR2 YYEKEE (reference sequence). V lost 0 bases, J lost 2 bases, and 12 bases lay in between. This CDR3 comprises 15 residues. CDR3 loop: CASSLGTTETYEQYF. DNA of the CDR3: TGTGCCAGCAGCTTGGGGACAACCGAGACCTACGAGCAGTACTTC.

CDR3 coding DNA: TGTGCCAGCAGCGACGGACAGGGCTATGGCTACACCTTC. It yields the protein CASSDGQGYGYTF. V is TRBV2 and J is TRBJ1-2; 8 bases match TRBD1. J lost 4 bases, V lost 6 bases, and 4 bases had no gene match. CDR1 and CDR2 (germline): SNHLY, FYNNEI. This CDR3 region has 13 residues.

This clonotype showed up just a few times. CDR3 region: CSVDGLVDEQFF. CDR3 DNA: TGCAGCGTTGACGGTCTGGTGGATGAGCAGTTCTTC. V usage is TRBV29-1 and J usage is TRBJ2-1; D gene unclear. The CDR3 spans 12 residues. CDR1 and CDR2 (germline): SQVTM, ANQGSEA. Trimming cost V 3 bases and J 8 bases, with 11 bases left between them.

In the case of this clonotype: A much more abundant neighbour one base away suggests this may be a read error. The gene calls are TRBV2 and TRBJ2-7; D assignment may be TRBD1 or TRBD2 (5 bases each). This CDR3 has 15 residues. Trimming shortened V by 5 bases and J by 4 bases, and 18 bases separated the two germline ends. CDR1 SNHLY and CDR2 FYNNEI come from the germline V gene. The CDR3 nucleotides read TGTGCCAGCAGTTTTACCGGGGCGATGGGGTACGAGCAGTACTTC. Protein: CASSFTGAMGYEQYF. Full variable domain (missing parts from reference TRBV2 and TRBJ2-7): EPEVTQTPSHQVTQMGQEVILRCVPISNHLYFYWYRQILGQKVEFLVSFYNNEISEKSEIFDDQFSVERPDGSNFTLKIRSTKLEDSAMYFCASSFTGAMGYEQYFGPGTRLTVT.

Ten or more counts support this clonotype. V gene TRBV7-9 combines with J gene TRBJ1-1; D not resolved. Germline V CDR1 and CDR2: SEHNR, FQNEAQ (reference sequence). V lost 5 bases and J lost 5, with 15 bases in between. CDR3 length: 14 amino acids. CDR3: CASSREPEETEAFF. CDR3 bases: TGTGCCAGCAGCCGGGAGCCCGAGGAGACTGAAGCTTTCTTT.